The 13 T cell receptor beta chains listed next were all sequenced from one sample in a study of T cell repertoires in cytomegalovirus infection (dated by TCRdb to between 2019 and 2020). TCRdb names Illumina HiSeq 1500 as the instrument used. The public reads were reprocessed in TCRdb via fastp at Q25 and MiXCR, keeping in-frame beta chains. Each CDR3 protein gets just one entry, which takes the most common genes and DNA from the rows behind it. Across this sample there are over 300,000 distinct CDR3 sequences, with over 7.5% seen only once. The ten largest account for roughly 4% of the sample. The specimen was PBMCs. The receptor source for this set is a human donor in good health (CMV status not recorded). Some clones in this sample may be carry-over from other donors' samples.

The chain joins TRBV5-4 to TRBJ2-4; no clear D. This CDR3 contains 22 residues. Trimming pared 0 bases from V and 3 bases from J, leaving 31 bases between. Germline V gene lookup returns CDR1 SGHNT and CDR2 YYREEE (reference sequence). CDR3 sequence reads: CASSLASVSPVPWYLNKNIQYF. Written as DNA, the CDR3 is TGTGCCAGCAGCTTGGCCTCTGTGTCCCCGGTCCCTTGGTATTTAAACAAAAACATTCAGTACTTC.

This clonotype was counted only a few times. The chain employs TRBV15 and TRBJ2-5; a possible D gene is TRBD2 (6 bases). V was cut by 1 base and J by 6 bases, with 15 bases left in between. This CDR3 has 15 amino acids. The V gene's germline CDR1 is LNHNV and CDR2 YYDKDF (reference sequence). This CDR3 reads CATSRVGSGGKTQYF. The CDR3 nucleotides are TGTGCCACCAGCAGAGTGGGTAGCGGAGGAAAGACCCAGTACTTC.

This clonotype appeared many times. The chain has TRBV11-2 and TRBJ1-2; 11 bases agree with TRBD1. The V segment lost 7 bases and the J segment 5 bases; nucleotides outside the gene matches: 6. Per the germline V gene, CDR1 is SGHAT and CDR2 is FQNNGV. The CDR3 is 14 residues long. For the CDR3, the DNA is TGTGCCAGCAAACCTGGACAGGGGGCGTATGGCTACACCTTC. It encodes CASKPGQGAYGYTF.

This clonotype was found many times. The chain joins TRBV7-9 to TRBJ1-5; D is possibly TRBD1 (5 bases). V gave up 0 bases and J gave up 5 bases, with 8 bases separating them. Germline V gene lookup returns CDR1 SEHNR and CDR2 FQNEAQ (reference sequence). The CDR3 is 14 amino acids. The CDR3 sequence: CASSLATGDQPQHF. CDR3 DNA: TGTGCCAGCAGCTTAGCTACGGGGGATCAGCCCCAGCATTTT.

This clonotype came up many times. The chain is built from TRBV7-2 and TRBJ1-3, with a possible D match to TRBD1 (5 bases). Germline CDR1 SGHTA, CDR2 FQGNSA. Trimming pared 3 bases from V and 0 bases from J, leaving 9 bases between. The CDR3 contains 15 residues. The CDR3 loop reads CASSFSTDSGNTIYF. CDR3 nucleotide sequence: TGTGCCAGCAGCTTTTCGACAGACTCTGGAAACACCATATATTTT.

The chain carries TRBV20-1 and TRBJ2-3; 12 bases are a match to TRBD2. V gave up 3 bases and J gave up 7 bases; unmatched junction bases: 5. CDR1 and CDR2 from the germline V gene are DFQATT and SNEGSKA (reference sequence). The CDR3 length is 14 residues. This chain's CDR3 is CSARPSGRANTQYF. In nucleotides, the CDR3 is TGCAGTGCTAGGCCTAGCGGGAGGGCCAATACGCAGTATTTT.

This clonotype was counted a few times. The chain links TRBV4-1 to TRBJ1-2; 10 nucleotides match TRBD1. Germline CDR1 is MGHRA and CDR2 is YSYEKL. V lost 1 base, J lost 2 bases, and 7 bases stayed unmatched. The CDR3 has 17 amino acids. In nucleotides, the CDR3 is TGCGCCAGCAGCCAAGCAAATCCGGGACAGGGGAACTATGGCTACACCTTC. This encodes CASSQANPGQGNYGYTF.

V and J are TRBV7-9 and TRBJ1-3; TRBD1 is a possible D gene (5 bases). CDR3 length equals 15 residues. The germline V gene encodes CDR1 SEHNR and CDR2 FQNEAQ (reference sequence). Trimming pared 5 bases from V and 4 bases from J, leaving 15 bases between. This CDR3 reads CASSPGAGLGNTIYF. The CDR3 DNA follows: TGTGCCAGCAGCCCCGGGGCAGGTCTCGGAAACACCATATATTTT.

CDR3 in amino acids: CASSHPSGSYEQYF. The CDR3 DNA follows: TGCGCCAGCAGTCACCCTAGCGGGAGCTACGAGCAGTACTTC. The genes are TRBV23-1 and TRBJ2-7; 10 bases match TRBD2. TRBV23-1 is an ORF, with its function uncertain. Germline trimming cut 3 bases from V and 3 bases from J; bases unmatched to any gene: 2. The CDR3 sequence is 14 residues long.

A few counts support this clonotype. The chain couples TRBV6-8 to TRBJ2-7; D is uncertain. Germline V gene data show CDR1 as MNHGY and CDR2 as SAAAGT. This CDR3 region has 12 residues. Trimming removed 2 bases from V and 6 bases from J, with 8 bases in between. The CDR3 reads CASSYPRPEQYF. Here the CDR3 DNA reads TGTGCCAGCAGTTACCCACGACCCGAGCAGTACTTC.

The gene calls are TRBV6-5 and TRBJ2-3; D might be TRBD2 (6 bases). CDR1 and CDR2 from the germline V gene are MNHEY and SVGAGI. Trimming stripped 0 bases from V and 4 bases from J, with 8 bases between. The CDR3 is 14 amino acids. The CDR3 loop is CASSYSSGADTQYF. CDR3 nucleotide sequence: TGTGCCAGCAGTTACTCGTCGGGGGCAGATACGCAGTATTTT.

This clonotype was seen at least ten times. The chain links TRBV7-8 to TRBJ2-3; D gene unclear. Per the germline V gene, CDR1 is SGHVS and CDR2 is FQNEAQ. The CDR3 runs to 14 residues. Trimming took off 0 bases at V and 6 bases at J, with 10 bases between the two ends. The CDR3 spells CASSLARGIDTQYF. In nucleotides, the CDR3 is TGTGCCAGCAGCTTAGCGCGAGGAATTGATACGCAGTATTTT.

The V gene is TRBV9, the J gene TRBJ2-5, with 8 bases identical to TRBD1. The germline gives CDR1 SGDLS, CDR2 YYNGEE. CDR3 length equals 16 residues. V gave up 0 bases and J gave up 1 base; unmatched junction bases: 5. The chain's CDR3 is CASSVAPGQGQETQYF. CDR3 nucleotide sequence: TGTGCCAGCAGCGTAGCTCCCGGACAGGGCCAAGAGACCCAGTACTTC. Based on the CDR3 plus reference TRBV9 and TRBJ2-5, the full variable domain is DSGVTQTPKHLITATGQRVTLRCSPRSGDLSVYWYQQSLDQGLQFLIQYYNGEERAKGNILERFSAQQFPDLHSELNLSSLELGDSALYFCASSVAPGQGQETQYFGPGTRLLVL.